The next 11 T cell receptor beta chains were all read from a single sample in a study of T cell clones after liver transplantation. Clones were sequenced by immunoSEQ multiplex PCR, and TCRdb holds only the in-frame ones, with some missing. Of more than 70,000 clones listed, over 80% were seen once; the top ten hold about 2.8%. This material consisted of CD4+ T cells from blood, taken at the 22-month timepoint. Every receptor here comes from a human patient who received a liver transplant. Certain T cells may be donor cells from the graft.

The CDR3 here is CASSKARGRREKLFF. DNA for the CDR3: TGTGCCAGCAGCAAAGCCCGGGGAAGGCGGGAAAAACTGTTTTTT. The chain recombines TRBV21-1 with TRBJ1-4. TRBV21-1 is termed a pseudogene. The CDR3 is 15 residues long.

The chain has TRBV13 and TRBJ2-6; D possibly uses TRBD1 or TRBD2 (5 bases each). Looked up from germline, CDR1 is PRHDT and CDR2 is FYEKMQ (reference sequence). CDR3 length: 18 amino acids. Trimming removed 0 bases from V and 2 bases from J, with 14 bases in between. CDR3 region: CASSLGGELMAGANVLTF. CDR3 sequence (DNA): TGTGCCAGCAGCTTAGGGGGGGAATTGATGGCTGGGGCCAACGTCCTGACTTTC.

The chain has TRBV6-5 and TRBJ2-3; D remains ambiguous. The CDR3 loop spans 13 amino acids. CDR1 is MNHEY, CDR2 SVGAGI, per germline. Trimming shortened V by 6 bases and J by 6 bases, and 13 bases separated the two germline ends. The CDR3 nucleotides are TGTGCCAGCAGGCCGACCAGCCACGATACGCAGTATTTT. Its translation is CASRPTSHDTQYF.

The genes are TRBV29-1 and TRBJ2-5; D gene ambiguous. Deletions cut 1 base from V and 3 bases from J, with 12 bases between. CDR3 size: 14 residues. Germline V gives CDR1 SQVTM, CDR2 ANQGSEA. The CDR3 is CSVEGVRAEETQYF. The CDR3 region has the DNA TGCAGCGTTGAAGGAGTCAGAGCCGAAGAGACCCAGTACTTC.

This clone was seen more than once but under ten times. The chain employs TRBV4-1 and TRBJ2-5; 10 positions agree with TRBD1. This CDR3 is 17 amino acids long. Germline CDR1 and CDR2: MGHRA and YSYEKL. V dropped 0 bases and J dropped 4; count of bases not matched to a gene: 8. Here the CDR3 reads CASSQDPGTGAGETQYF. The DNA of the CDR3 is TGCGCCAGCAGCCAAGACCCCGGGACAGGGGCGGGAGAGACCCAGTACTTC.

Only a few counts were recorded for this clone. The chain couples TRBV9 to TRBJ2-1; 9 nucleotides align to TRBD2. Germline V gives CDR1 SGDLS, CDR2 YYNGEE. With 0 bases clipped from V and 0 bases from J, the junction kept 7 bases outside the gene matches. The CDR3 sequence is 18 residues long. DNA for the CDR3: TGTGCCAGCAGCGTAGTGGGTAGCGGGGGATCCTCCTACAATGAGCAGTTCTTC. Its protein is CASSVVGSGGSSYNEQFF.

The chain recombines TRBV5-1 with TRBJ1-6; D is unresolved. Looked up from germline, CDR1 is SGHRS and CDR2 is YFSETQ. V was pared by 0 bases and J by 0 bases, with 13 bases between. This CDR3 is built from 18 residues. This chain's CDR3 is CASSLVGGSSSYNSPLHF. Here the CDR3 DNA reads TGCGCCAGCAGCTTGGTTGGTGGTTCCAGCTCCTATAATTCACCCCTCCACTTT.

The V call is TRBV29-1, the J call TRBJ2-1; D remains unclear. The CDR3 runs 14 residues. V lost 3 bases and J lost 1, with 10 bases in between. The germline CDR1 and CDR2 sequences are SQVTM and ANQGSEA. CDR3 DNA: TGCAGCGTTGATAACTCATTATCCTACAATGAGCAGTTCTTC. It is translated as CSVDNSLSYNEQFF.

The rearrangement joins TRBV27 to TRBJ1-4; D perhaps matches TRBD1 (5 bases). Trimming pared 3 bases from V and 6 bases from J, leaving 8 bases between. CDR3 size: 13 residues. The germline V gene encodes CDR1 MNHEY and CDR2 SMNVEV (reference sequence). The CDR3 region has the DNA TGTGCCAGCAGTTTCCAGGGTTATGAAAAACTGTTTTTT. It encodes CASSFQGYEKLFF.

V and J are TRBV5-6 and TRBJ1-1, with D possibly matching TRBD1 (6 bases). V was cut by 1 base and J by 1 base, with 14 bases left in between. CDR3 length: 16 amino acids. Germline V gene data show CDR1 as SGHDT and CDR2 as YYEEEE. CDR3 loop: CASSLPSGARNTEAFF. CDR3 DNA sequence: TGTGCCAGCAGCTTGCCATCAGGGGCGAGGAACACTGAAGCTTTCTTT.

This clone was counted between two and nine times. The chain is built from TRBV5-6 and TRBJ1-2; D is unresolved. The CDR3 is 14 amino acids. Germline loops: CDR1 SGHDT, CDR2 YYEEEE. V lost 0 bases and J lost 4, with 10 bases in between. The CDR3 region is CASSLGRTVYGYTF. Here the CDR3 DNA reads TGTGCCAGCAGCTTGGGCCGGACCGTCTATGGCTACACCTTC.